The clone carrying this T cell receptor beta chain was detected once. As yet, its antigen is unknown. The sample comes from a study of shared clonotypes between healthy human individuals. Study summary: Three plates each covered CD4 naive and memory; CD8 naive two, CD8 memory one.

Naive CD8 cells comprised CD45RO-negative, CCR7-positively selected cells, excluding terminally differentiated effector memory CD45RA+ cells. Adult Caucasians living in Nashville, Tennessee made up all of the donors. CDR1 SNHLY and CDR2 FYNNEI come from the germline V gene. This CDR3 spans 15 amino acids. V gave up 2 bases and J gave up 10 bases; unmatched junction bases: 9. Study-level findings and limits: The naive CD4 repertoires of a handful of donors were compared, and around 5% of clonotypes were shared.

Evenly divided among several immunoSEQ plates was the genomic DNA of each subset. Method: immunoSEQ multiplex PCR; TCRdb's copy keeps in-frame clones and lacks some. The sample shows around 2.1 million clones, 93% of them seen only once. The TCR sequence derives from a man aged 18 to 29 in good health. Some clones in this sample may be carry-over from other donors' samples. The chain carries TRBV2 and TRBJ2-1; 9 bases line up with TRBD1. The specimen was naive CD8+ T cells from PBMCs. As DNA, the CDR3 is TGTGCCAGCAGTGAACCGGGACAGGGTGTCTGGGAGCAGTTCTTC. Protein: CASSEPGQGVWEQFF. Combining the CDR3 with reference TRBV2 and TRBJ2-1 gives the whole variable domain EPEVTQTPSHQVTQMGQEVILRCVPISNHLYFYWYRQILGQKVEFLVSFYNNEISEKSEIFDDQFSVERPDGSNFTLKIRSTKLEDSAMYFCASSEPGQGVWEQFFGPGTRLTVL.